This T cell receptor (beta chain) was captured in a study of blood T cell repertoires in COVID-19. Study-level information: PBMCs, B-cell-depleted T cells, or T cells were the source of the cDNA or gDNA that made up the material.

As handled by the study authors: Reference gene primers were amplified, and this amplification served to estimate nucleated cell counts. This table comes from immunoSEQ multiplex PCR, and its TCRdb copy is limited to in-frame clones, with some not included. For V, J and clone size, that table is used; D and trimming come from the DNA. The table records about 250,000 clones, 87% of them present only once. This clone was found a few times. Trimming shortened V by 6 bases and J by 1 base, and 15 bases separated the two germline ends. The germline V gene encodes CDR1 KGHSY and CDR2 FQNENV. The CDR3 length is 15 residues.

Sequences were obtained from peripheral blood. The V call is TRBV16, the J call TRBJ1-1; D uncertain. The sequence was obtained from a man between 18 and 29 years old with active or convalescent COVID-19. In DNA, the CDR3 is TGTGCCAGCAGACATGGACGGGAGACGAACACTGAAGCTTTCTTT. Amino acids: CASRHGRETNTEAFF.